Included here is one T cell receptor (beta chain) sequence, with context. The data originate from a study of PD-1 blockade in classical Hodgkin lymphoma. For the study at large: On a schedule of every 2 weeks, patients received nivolumab 3 mg/kg intravenously.

Sequenced by immunoSEQ multiplex PCR; TCRdb stores in-frame clones only, minus some. In the table there are about 50,000 clones, 85% to 90% of which are singletons. Regarding time point: cycle 4 day 1 (C4D1), after less than seven weeks of nivolumab. Following autologous stem cell transplantation, relapse occurred in every patient, and exposure to brentuximab vedotin varied. With 6 bases clipped from V and 5 bases from J, the junction kept 6 bases outside the gene matches. The CDR3 is 15 amino acids. Germline V lookup: CDR1 MRHNA, CDR2 SNTAGT. The sample consisted of peripheral blood mononuclear cells (PBMCs), taken before the fourth cycle of nivolumab. The TCR comes from a human donor with classical Hodgkin lymphoma. The V gene is TRBV6-4, the J gene TRBJ2-1; TRBD2 aligns across 11 bases. The CDR3 is CASSPGTSGNNEQFF. In DNA form, the CDR3 reads TGTGCCAGCAGCCCCGGGACTAGCGGCAACAATGAGCAGTTCTTC.